This passage covers 23 T cell receptor beta chains from one sample sequenced in a study of T cell changes during pregnancy in multiple sclerosis. Assay: immunoSEQ multiplex PCR; the TCRdb copy retains only in-frame clones and omits some. The table has 45,000 to 55,000 clones, approximately 92% seen once. The source was CD4+ T cells from peripheral blood mononuclear cells, collected in the second trimester of pregnancy. These receptors came from a female donor in good health, enrolled as a control in a pregnancy study.

The chain has TRBV6-4 and TRBJ2-3, with 11 bases matching TRBD1. V shed 4 bases, J shed 4 bases, and the junction held 1 base outside the gene matches. Germline-derived CDR1 and CDR2 are MRHNA and SNTAGT. The CDR3 spans 14 residues. The CDR3 region is CASSGTGGADTQYF. The DNA for the CDR3 is TGTGCCAGCAGTGGGACAGGGGGCGCAGATACGCAGTATTTT.

The gene calls are TRBV27 and TRBJ1-1; D not certain. The germline gives CDR1 MNHEY, CDR2 SMNVEV (reference sequence). V was clipped by 5 bases and J by 6 bases, with 13 bases between them. This CDR3 is 13 amino acids long. This CDR3 reads CASSPGSFAEAFF. The CDR3 bases are TGTGCCAGCAGTCCTGGGAGTTTCGCTGAAGCTTTCTTT.

V usage is TRBV5-1 and J usage is TRBJ2-2; 9 bases fit TRBD2. The CDR3 loop spans 18 amino acids. The V segment lost 1 base and the J segment 7 bases; nucleotides outside the gene matches: 14. Germline V gene lookup returns CDR1 SGHRS and CDR2 YFSETQ. For the CDR3, the DNA is TGCGCCAGCAGCTTGCGGGCTAGCGGGGCAACTAACGGCGGGGAGCTGTTTTTT. Translating gives CASSLRASGATNGGELFF.

This chain joins TRBV5-1 and TRBJ1-6; no reliable D call. The CDR3 spans 14 residues. V lost 1 base and J lost 7, with 9 bases in between. The germline CDR1 and CDR2 sequences are SGHRS and YFSETQ. CDR3 protein: CASSLTGSNSPLHF. CDR3 DNA: TGCGCCAGCAGCTTGACGGGGTCAAATTCACCCCTCCACTTT. Using reference TRBV5-1 and TRBJ1-6 for the parts outside the CDR3, the full variable domain is KAGVTQTPRYLIKTRGQQVTLSCSPISGHRSVSWYQQTPGQGLQFLFEYFSETQRNKGNFPGRFSGRQFSNSRSEMNVSTLELGDSALYLCASSLTGSNSPLHFGNGTRLTVT.

The chain employs TRBV28 and TRBJ2-1, with TRBD2 matching 7 bases. Germline CDR1 reads MDHEN; CDR2 reads SYDVKM. This CDR3 region has 15 residues. V gave up 5 bases and J gave up 0 bases; unmatched junction bases: 4. The CDR3 loop reads CASSNGGISYNEQFF. CDR3 DNA sequence: TGTGCCAGCAGTAACGGGGGGATCTCCTACAATGAGCAGTTCTTC.

V gene TRBV14 combines with J gene TRBJ1-2, with 8 nucleotides matching TRBD1. This CDR3 region has 15 residues. With 2 bases clipped from V and 3 bases from J, the junction kept 5 bases outside the gene matches. CDR1 and CDR2 from the germline V gene are SGHDN and FVKESK. CDR3 loop: CASSQFRGQDYGYTF. The CDR3 coding sequence is TGTGCCAGCAGCCAATTCAGGGGGCAGGACTATGGCTACACCTTC.

This chain connects TRBV6-1 to TRBJ2-7; 7 bases map to TRBD2. The CDR3 is made up of 14 amino acids. Germline V lookup: CDR1 MNHNS, CDR2 SASEGT. V dropped 4 bases and J dropped 6; count of bases not matched to a gene: 9. The CDR3 DNA reads as TGTGCCAGCAGTGCCACCAGTGAGCGGGGCGAGCAGTACTTC. This gives the protein CASSATSERGEQYF.

The chain couples TRBV4-3 to TRBJ1-4; 8 bases agree with TRBD1. This CDR3 spans 14 amino acids. V lost 4 bases, J lost 3 bases, and 1 base stayed unmatched. The germline V gene encodes CDR1 LGHNA and CDR2 YSLEER. CDR3 region: CASSPTGANEKLFF. DNA of the CDR3: TGCGCCAGCAGCCCGACAGGGGCTAATGAAAAACTGTTTTTT.

The chain has TRBV6-5 and TRBJ1-2; 10 positions agree with TRBD1. Germline V gene lookup returns CDR1 MNHEY and CDR2 SVGAGI. This CDR3 has 15 residues. V lost 0 bases, J lost 8 bases, and 6 bases stayed unmatched. The CDR3 sequence is CASSYSRQGAGGYTF. In DNA, the CDR3 is TGTGCCAGCAGTTACTCCAGACAGGGGGCAGGAGGCTACACCTTC.

The chain employs TRBV11-2 and TRBJ2-5; no firm D call. CDR3 size: 12 residues. Trimming removed 5 bases from V and 2 bases from J, with 6 bases in between. Looked up from germline, CDR1 is SGHAT and CDR2 is FQNNGV. The CDR3 sequence: CASSRVQETQYF. The CDR3 DNA reads TGTGCCAGCAGCCGAGTGCAAGAGACCCAGTACTTC.

The chain uses TRBV5-6 and TRBJ1-3; D is undetermined. This CDR3 contains 14 residues. With 0 bases removed from V and 3 bases from J, the gap between germline ends came to 7 bases. The V gene's germline CDR1 is SGHDT and CDR2 YYEEEE. CDR3 amino acids: CASSLVDFGNTIYF. The CDR3 region has the DNA TGTGCCAGCAGCTTGGTAGATTTTGGAAACACCATATATTTT. Looking up the rest from reference TRBV5-6 and TRBJ1-3 gives the full variable domain: DAGVTQSPTHLIKTRGQQVTLRCSPKSGHDTVSWYQQALGQGPQFIFQYYEEEERQRGNFPDRFSGHQFPNYSSELNVNALLLGDSALYLCASSLVDFGNTIYFGEGSWLTVV.

This rearrangement joins TRBV27 to TRBJ1-1; D is perhaps TRBD1 (5 bases). Germline V gene data show CDR1 as MNHEY and CDR2 as SMNVEV (reference sequence). V lost 8 bases and J 4 bases, leaving 26 bases between the germline ends. The CDR3 consists of 17 residues. In nucleotides, the CDR3 is TGTGCCAGCGGACGGAGGGGAGGCCCCACGGAGGGCACTGAAGCTTTCTTT. Translating gives CASGRRGGPTEGTEAFF.

The chain recombines TRBV4-1 with TRBJ1-1, with D tentatively TRBD1 (5 bases). Trimming left V 3 bases short and J 0 bases short, with 17 bases between. The length of the CDR3 is 17 residues. From germline, CDR1 is MGHRA and CDR2 YSYEKL. The CDR3 loop is CASSHPSGRGLNTEAFF. The CDR3 DNA sequence: TGCGCCAGCAGCCACCCGTCCGGGCGGGGGTTGAACACTGAAGCTTTCTTT.

CDR3 sequence (DNA): TGCGCCAGCAGCCAAGACCCTAGGCCGGGACAGAGAACGAACTATGGCTACACCTTC. Encoded protein: CASSQDPRPGQRTNYGYTF. The rearrangement uses TRBV4-1 and TRBJ1-2, with 7 bases identical to TRBD1. The germline gives CDR1 MGHRA, CDR2 YSYEKL. The CDR3 has 19 residues. Trimming cost V 0 bases and J 2 bases; bases outside gene matches: 15.

This chain connects TRBV7-2 to TRBJ1-4; a possible D gene is TRBD1 (6 bases). CDR1 and CDR2 (germline): SGHTA, FQGNSA. Trimming took off 5 bases at V and 4 bases at J, with 11 bases between the two ends. The CDR3 length is 14 residues. The CDR3: CASSPDSGNEKLFF. DNA for the CDR3: TGTGCCAGCAGCCCGGACAGTGGTAATGAAAAACTGTTTTTT.

The chain is built from TRBV7-9 and TRBJ1-5; no definite D call. Trimming took 5 bases from V and 0 from J, leaving 17 bases between them. This CDR3 is built from 17 residues. Germline V gives CDR1 SEHNR, CDR2 FQNEAQ (reference sequence). The CDR3 region has the DNA TGTGCCAGCAGCGCCGGAGGGATCGGATATAGCAATCAGCCCCAGCATTTT. This translates into CASSAGGIGYSNQPQHF.

This sequence joins TRBV13 and TRBJ2-7, with TRBD2 matching 7 bases. This CDR3 region has 12 residues. V was pared by 3 bases and J by 5 bases, with 1 base of the junction left unmatched. Germline V CDR1 and CDR2: PRHDT, FYEKMQ (reference sequence). The CDR3 is CASSFGGDEQYF. The CDR3 DNA reads TGTGCCAGCAGCTTTGGGGGGGACGAGCAGTACTTC.

The gene calls are TRBV5-5 and TRBJ2-1; tentatively, D is TRBD1 (6 bases). CDR3 length: 15 amino acids. The V gene lost 3 bases and the J gene lost 5 bases, with 15 bases spanning the gap. From germline, CDR1 is SGHKS and CDR2 YYEKEE (reference sequence). Here the CDR3 reads CASSSTFTGNNEQFF. CDR3 nucleotide sequence: TGTGCCAGCAGCTCAACCTTTACAGGGAACAATGAGCAGTTCTTC.

The rearrangement uses TRBV4-2 and TRBJ2-2, with 7 bases aligning to TRBD1. The germline gives CDR1 LGHNA, CDR2 YNFKEQ. CDR3 length: 19 residues. V gave up 2 bases and J gave up 4 bases; unmatched junction bases: 16. The CDR3 coding sequence is TGTGCCAGCAGCCAACTCTGGACAGGCCTTAGCGCCCCCACCGGGGAGCTGTTTTTT. It specifies CASSQLWTGLSAPTGELFF.

This chain links TRBV11-2 with TRBJ2-7; 7 bases match TRBD1. The germline V gene encodes CDR1 SGHAT and CDR2 FQNNGV. Trimming cost V 3 bases and J 6 bases; bases outside gene matches: 8. The CDR3 runs 14 residues. In DNA, the CDR3 is TGTGCCAGCAGCTTTGGACAGGACGTTTCCGAGCAGTACTTC. Amino acid sequence: CASSFGQDVSEQYF.

The gene calls are TRBV12-5 and TRBJ1-5; D gene ambiguous. CDR3 length: 15 residues. V lost 1 base, J lost 2 bases, and 9 bases lay in between. CDR1 and CDR2 from the germline V gene are LGHNT and FRNRAP. The CDR3: CASGLAAEGNQPQHF. The DNA for the CDR3 is TGTGCTAGTGGTTTGGCGGCCGAGGGCAATCAGCCCCAGCATTTT.

This clone was observed once. V and J are TRBV6-5 and TRBJ1-5, with D unresolved. Trimming took 2 bases from V and 5 from J, leaving 7 bases between them. From germline, CDR1 is MNHEY and CDR2 SVGAGI. This CDR3 contains 13 residues. DNA of the CDR3: TGTGCCAGCAGTTACGACACTTATCAGCCCCAGCATTTT. Its translation: CASSYDTYQPQHF.

The gene calls are TRBV6-1 and TRBJ2-7, with D possibly TRBD1 on 6 matching bases. This CDR3 is built from 15 residues. Germline V CDR1 and CDR2: MNHNS, SASEGT. V lost 3 bases to trimming and J lost 4 bases, with 16 bases between them. The CDR3 sequence is CASSDFALRGYEQYF. Here the CDR3 DNA reads TGTGCCAGCAGTGATTTCGCTCTGAGGGGGTACGAGCAGTACTTC.